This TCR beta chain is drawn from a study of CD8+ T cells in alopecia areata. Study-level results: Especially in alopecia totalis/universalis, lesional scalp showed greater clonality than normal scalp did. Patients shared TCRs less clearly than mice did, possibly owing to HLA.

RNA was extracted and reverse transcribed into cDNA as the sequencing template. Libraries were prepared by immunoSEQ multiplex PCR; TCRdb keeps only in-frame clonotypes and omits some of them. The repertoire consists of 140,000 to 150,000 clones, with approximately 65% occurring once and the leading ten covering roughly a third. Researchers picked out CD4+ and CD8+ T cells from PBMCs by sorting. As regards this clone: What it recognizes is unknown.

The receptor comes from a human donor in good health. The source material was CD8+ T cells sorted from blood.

The CDR3 bases are TGTGCCAGCAGCTCATGGACAGTCCGGGAGGAGACCCAGTACTTC. The encoded protein is CASSSWTVREETQYF. V gene TRBV11-2 combines with J gene TRBJ2-5; D may match TRBD1 or TRBD2 (6 bases each). The length of the CDR3 is 15 residues. V lost 4 bases to trimming and J lost 5 bases, with 17 bases between them. Per germline, CDR1 SGHAT and CDR2 FQNNGV.